Sequencing of this T cell receptor (beta chain) was carried out in a study of CD8+ T cells in alopecia areata. Study overall: Using the percentage of affected scalp area, treated patients' severity was scored.

Germline V gene sequence: CDR1 SGHDT, CDR2 YYEEEE. CDR3 length: 14 amino acids. The ends lost 2 bases at V and 6 bases at J; junction bases unmatched: 5. This clone was counted a few times. Its antigen is unidentified. Sequencing templates came from extracted RNA that was reverse transcribed into cDNA. Method: immunoSEQ multiplex PCR; TCRdb's copy keeps in-frame clones and lacks some. Of more than 150,000 clones listed, under 60% were seen once; the top ten hold roughly 12%. Treatment denoted: oral pan-JAK inhibitor, 5-10 mg twice daily. The study, taken as a whole, reports: When scalp samples are sequenced, resident alphabeta T cells of normal skin are also captured. One nonresponder leaves baseline CD8+ expansion's link to response uncertain. Many expanded lesional clones persisted in scalp and blood during tofacitinib.

The chain recombines TRBV5-6 with TRBJ1-1; 9 bases are shared with TRBD1. The sequenced sample was CD8+ T cells sorted from blood, obtained at week 24, from a patient treated with tofacitinib. This receptor was obtained from a human donor with alopecia areata. The CDR3 DNA reads as TGTGCCAGCAGCTTAAGACAGGGGGTCGCTGAAGCTTTCTTT. Translation gives CASSLRQGVAEAFF. Variable domain in full (rest from reference TRBV5-6 and TRBJ1-1): DAGVTQSPTHLIKTRGQQVTLRCSPKSGHDTVSWYQQALGQGPQFIFQYYEEEERQRGNFPDRFSGHQFPNYSSELNVNALLLGDSALYLCASSLRQGVAEAFFGQGTRLTVV.